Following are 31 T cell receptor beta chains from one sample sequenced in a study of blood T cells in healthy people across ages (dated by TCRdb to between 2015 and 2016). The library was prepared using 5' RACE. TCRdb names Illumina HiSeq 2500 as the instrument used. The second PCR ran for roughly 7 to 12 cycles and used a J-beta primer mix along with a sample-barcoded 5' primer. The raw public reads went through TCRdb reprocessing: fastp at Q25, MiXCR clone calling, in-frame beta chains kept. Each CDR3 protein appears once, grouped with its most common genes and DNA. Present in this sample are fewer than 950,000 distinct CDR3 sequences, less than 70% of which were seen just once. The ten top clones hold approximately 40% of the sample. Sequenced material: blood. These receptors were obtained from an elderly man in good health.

CDR3 bases: TGTGCCATCAGGACTGGGAGTCGCGAAGCTTTCTTT. This sequence encodes CAIRTGSREAFF. The rearrangement uses TRBV10-3 and TRBJ1-1; D is ambiguous. Trimming removed 6 bases from V and 8 bases from J, with 13 bases in between. The CDR3 runs 12 residues. Germline CDR1 ENHRY, CDR2 SYGVKD.

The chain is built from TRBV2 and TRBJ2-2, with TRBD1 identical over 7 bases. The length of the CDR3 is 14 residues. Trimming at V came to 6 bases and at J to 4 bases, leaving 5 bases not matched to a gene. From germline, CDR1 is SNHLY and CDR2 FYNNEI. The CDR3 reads CASRQGSTTGELFF. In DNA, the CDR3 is TGTGCCAGCAGACAGGGGTCTACCACCGGGGAGCTGTTTTTT.

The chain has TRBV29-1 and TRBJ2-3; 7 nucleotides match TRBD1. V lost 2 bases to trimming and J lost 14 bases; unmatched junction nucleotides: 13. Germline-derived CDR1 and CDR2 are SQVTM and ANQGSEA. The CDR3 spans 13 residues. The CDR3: CSVEKRQGRYAYF. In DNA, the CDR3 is TGCAGCGTTGAAAAACGACAGGGAAGATACGCGTATTTT.

CDR3: CASSNRASAAYEQYF. DNA of the CDR3: TGTGCCAGCAGCAACCGCGCATCAGCGGCCTACGAGCAGTACTTC. This chain uses TRBV12-3 or TRBV12-4 with TRBJ2-4, with D tentatively TRBD2 (5 bases). The J call is uncertain, as TRBJ2-7 better fits the DNA end. This CDR3 is built from 15 residues.

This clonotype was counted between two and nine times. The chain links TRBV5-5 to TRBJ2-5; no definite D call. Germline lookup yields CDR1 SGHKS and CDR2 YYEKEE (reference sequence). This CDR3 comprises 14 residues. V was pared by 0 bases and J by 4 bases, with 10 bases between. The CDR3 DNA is TGTGCCAGCAGCTTGGGTCCCAAGAGAGAGACCCAGTACTTC. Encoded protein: CASSLGPKRETQYF.

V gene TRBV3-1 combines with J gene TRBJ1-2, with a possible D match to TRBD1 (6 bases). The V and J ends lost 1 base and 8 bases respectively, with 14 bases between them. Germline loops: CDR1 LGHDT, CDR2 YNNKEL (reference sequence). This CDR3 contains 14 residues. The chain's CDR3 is CASSQGGTGRGYTF. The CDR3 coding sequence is TGTGCCAGCAGCCAAGGGGGCACAGGGAGGGGCTACACCTTC.

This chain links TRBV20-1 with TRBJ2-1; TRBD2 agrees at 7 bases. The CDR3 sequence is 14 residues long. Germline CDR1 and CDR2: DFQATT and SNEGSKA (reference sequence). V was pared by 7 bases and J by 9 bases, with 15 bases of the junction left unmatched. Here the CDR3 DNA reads TGCAGTGGACTAGAGGTGCGGGAGAGTTCTGAGCAGTTCTTC. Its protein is CSGLEVRESSEQFF.

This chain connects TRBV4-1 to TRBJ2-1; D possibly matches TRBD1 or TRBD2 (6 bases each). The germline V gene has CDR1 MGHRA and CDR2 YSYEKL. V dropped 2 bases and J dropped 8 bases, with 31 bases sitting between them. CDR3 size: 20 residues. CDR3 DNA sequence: TGCGCCAGCAGCCAAAGGGGCGCGGGACACGGATTTTTGGGAAGCGATGAGCAGTTCTTC. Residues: CASSQRGAGHGFLGSDEQFF.

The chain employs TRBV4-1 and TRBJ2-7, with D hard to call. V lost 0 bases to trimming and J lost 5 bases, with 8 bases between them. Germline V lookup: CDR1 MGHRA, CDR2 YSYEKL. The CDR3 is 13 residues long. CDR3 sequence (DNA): TGCGCCAGCAGCCAAGATCTGGGCGACGAGCAGTACTTC. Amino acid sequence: CASSQDLGDEQYF.

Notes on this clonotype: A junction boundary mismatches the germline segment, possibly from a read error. CDR3 sequence: CASSEAEGAGNQPQHF. The CDR3 DNA reads TGTGCCAGCAGTGAAGCCGAAGGGGCAGGCAACCAGCCCCAGCATTTT. The rearrangement links TRBV6-1 to TRBJ1-5; D is perhaps TRBD1 (5 bases). This CDR3 comprises 16 residues. Germline V gene lookup returns CDR1 MNHNS and CDR2 SASEGT.

The CDR3 sequence: CASSPFSEQFF. The CDR3 coding sequence is TGTGCCAGCAGCCCATTTAGTGAGCAGTTCTTC. V and J are TRBV6-6 and TRBJ2-1; D not resolved. V lost 6 bases and J 9 bases, leaving 9 bases between the germline ends. CDR1 and CDR2 from the germline V gene are MNHNY and SVGAGI (reference sequence). CDR3 length: 11 amino acids.

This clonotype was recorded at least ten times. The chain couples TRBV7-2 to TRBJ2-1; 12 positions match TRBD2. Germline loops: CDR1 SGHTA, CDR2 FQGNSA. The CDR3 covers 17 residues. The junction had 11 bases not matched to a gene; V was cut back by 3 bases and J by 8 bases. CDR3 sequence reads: CASSFPTSGSVKDEQFF. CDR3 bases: TGTGCCAGCAGCTTCCCGACTAGCGGGAGTGTGAAAGATGAGCAGTTCTTC. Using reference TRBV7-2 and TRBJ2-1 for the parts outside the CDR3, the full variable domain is GAGVSQSPSNKVTEKGKDVELRCDPISGHTALYWYRQSLGQGLEFLIYFQGNSAPDKSGLPSDRFSAERTGGSVSTLTIQRTQQEDSAVYLCASSFPTSGSVKDEQFFGPGTRLTVL.

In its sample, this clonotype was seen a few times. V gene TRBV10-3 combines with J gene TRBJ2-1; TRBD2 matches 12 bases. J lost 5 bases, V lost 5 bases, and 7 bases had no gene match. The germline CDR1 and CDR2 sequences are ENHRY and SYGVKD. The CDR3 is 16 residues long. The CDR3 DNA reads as TGTGCCATCAGTCCCTCGACTAGCGGGAGAGACAATGAGCAGTTCTTC. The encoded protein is CAISPSTSGRDNEQFF.

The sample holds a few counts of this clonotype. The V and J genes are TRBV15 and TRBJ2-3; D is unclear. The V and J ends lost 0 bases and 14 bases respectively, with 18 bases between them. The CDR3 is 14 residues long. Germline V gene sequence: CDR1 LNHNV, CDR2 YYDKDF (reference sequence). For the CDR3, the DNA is TGTGCCACCAGCAGAGATCTCCGGAGTGGATACGCGTATTTT. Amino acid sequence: CATSRDLRSGYAYF. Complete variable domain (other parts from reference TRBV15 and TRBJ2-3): DAMVIQNPRYQVTQFGKPVTLSCSQTLNHNVMYWYQQKSSQAPKLLFHYYDKDFNNEADTPDNFQSRRPNTSFCFLDIRSPGLGDTAMYLCATSRDLRSGYAYFGPGTRLTVL.

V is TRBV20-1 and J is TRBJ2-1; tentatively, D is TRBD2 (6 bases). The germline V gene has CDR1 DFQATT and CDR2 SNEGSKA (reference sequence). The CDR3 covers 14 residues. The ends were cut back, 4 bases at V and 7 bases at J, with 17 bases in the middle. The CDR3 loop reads CSATLAGGPNEQFF. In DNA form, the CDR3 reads TGCAGTGCTACCTTAGCAGGAGGGCCGAATGAGCAGTTCTTC.

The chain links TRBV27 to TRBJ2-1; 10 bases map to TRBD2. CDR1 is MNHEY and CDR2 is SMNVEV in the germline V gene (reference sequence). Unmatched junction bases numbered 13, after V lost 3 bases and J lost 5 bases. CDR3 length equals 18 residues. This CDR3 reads CASSFLATVLAGHNEQFF. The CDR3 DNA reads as TGTGCCAGCAGTTTTTTGGCGACCGTACTAGCGGGGCACAATGAGCAGTTCTTC.

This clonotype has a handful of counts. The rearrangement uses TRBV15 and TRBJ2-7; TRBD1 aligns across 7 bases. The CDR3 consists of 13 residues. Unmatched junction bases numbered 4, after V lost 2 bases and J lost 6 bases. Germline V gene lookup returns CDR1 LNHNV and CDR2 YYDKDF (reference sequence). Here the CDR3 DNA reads TGTGCCACCAGCAGACTCCGGACAGGCGAGCAGTACTTC. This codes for CATSRLRTGEQYF.

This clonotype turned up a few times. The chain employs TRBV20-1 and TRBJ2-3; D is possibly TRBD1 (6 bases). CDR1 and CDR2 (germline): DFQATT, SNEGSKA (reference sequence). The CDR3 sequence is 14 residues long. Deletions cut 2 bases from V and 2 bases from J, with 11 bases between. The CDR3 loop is CSARPWGPTDTQYF. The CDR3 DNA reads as TGCAGTGCTAGACCCTGGGGGCCCACAGATACGCAGTATTTT.

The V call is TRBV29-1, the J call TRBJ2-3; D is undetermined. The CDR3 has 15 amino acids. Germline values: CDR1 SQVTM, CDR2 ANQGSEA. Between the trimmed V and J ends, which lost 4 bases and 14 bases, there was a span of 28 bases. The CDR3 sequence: CSVVLPASRHRYAYF. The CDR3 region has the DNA TGCAGCGTTGTCTTGCCTGCCTCCCGGCATAGATACGCGTATTTT.

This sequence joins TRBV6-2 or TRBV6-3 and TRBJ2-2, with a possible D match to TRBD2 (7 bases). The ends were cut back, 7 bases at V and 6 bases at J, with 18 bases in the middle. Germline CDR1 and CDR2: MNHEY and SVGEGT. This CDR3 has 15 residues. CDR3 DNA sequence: TGTGCCAGCATGGGGGGGCAATTATCCGCCGGGGAGCTGTTTTTT. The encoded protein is CASMGGQLSAGELFF.

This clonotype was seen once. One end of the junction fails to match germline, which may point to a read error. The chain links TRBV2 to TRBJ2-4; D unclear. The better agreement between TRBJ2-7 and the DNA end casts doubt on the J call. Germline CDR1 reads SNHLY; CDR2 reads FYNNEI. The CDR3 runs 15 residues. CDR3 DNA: TGTGCCAGCAGTGATGGGCGGAGAGGCTCCCACGAGCAGTACTTC. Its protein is CASSDGRRGSHEQYF.

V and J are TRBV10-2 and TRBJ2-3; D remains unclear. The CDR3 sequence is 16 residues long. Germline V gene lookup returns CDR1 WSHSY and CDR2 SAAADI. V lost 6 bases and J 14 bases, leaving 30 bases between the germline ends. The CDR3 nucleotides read TGCGCCAGCAGAATAACCGGGCCTCCGCTCACCGGGTACGCGTATTTT. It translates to CASRITGPPLTGYAYF.

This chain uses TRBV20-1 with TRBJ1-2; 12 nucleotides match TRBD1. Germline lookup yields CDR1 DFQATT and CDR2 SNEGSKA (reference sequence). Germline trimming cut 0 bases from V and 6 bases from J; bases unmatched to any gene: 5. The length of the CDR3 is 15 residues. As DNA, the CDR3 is TGCAGTGCTAGAGATACGGGACAGGGGGCGAATGGCTACACCTTC. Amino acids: CSARDTGQGANGYTF.

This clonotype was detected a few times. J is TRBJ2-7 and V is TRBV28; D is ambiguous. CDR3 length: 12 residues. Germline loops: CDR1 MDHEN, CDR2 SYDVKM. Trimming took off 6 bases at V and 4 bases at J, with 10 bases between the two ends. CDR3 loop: CASSLRWYEQYF. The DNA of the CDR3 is TGTGCCAGCAGCCTTCGGTGGTACGAGCAGTACTTC.

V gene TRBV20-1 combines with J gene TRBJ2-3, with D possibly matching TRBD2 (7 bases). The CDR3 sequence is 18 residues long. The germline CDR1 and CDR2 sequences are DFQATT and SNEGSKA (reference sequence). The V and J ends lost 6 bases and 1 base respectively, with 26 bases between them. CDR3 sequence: CSANHLMGGRGGTDTQYF. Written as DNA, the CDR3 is TGCAGTGCGAACCACCTAATGGGAGGGAGGGGGGGCACAGATACGCAGTATTTT.

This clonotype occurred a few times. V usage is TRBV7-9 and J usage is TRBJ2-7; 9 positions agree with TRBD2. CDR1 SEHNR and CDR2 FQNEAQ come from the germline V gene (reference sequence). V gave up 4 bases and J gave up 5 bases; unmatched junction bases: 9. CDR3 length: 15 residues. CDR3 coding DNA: TGTGCCAGCAGCTCCATCCGTAGCGGGAGCCACGAGCAGTACTTC. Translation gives CASSSIRSGSHEQYF.

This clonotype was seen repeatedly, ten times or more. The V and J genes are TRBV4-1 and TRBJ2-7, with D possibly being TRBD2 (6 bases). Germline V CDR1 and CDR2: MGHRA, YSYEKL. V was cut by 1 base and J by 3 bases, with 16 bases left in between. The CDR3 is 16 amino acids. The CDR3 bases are TGCGCCAGCAGCCAAGTTCGGCAGGCCGGGAGCTACGAGCAGTACTTC. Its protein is CASSQVRQAGSYEQYF.

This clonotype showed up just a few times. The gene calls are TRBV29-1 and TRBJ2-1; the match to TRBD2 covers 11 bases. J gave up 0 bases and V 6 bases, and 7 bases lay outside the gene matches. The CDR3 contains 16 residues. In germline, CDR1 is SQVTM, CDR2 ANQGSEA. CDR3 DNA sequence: TGCAGCGTGTGGACTAGCGGGCCGAGCTCCTACAATGAGCAGTTCTTC. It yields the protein CSVWTSGPSSYNEQFF.

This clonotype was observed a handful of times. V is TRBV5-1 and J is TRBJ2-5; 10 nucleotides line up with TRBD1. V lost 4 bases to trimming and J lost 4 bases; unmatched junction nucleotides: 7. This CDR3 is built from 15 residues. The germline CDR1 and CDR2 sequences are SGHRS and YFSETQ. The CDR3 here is CASSPPGQGLETQYF. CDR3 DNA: TGCGCCAGCAGCCCACCGGGACAGGGGCTAGAGACCCAGTACTTC.

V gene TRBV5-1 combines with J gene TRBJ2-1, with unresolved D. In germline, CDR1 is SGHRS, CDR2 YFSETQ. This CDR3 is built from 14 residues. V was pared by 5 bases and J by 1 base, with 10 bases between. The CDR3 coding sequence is TGCGCCAGCAGTCCCCCTCGTTCCTACAATGAGCAGTTCTTC. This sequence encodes CASSPPRSYNEQFF. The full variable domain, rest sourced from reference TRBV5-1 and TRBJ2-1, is KAGVTQTPRYLIKTRGQQVTLSCSPISGHRSVSWYQQTPGQGLQFLFEYFSETQRNKGNFPGRFSGRQFSNSRSEMNVSTLELGDSALYLCASSPPRSYNEQFFGPGTRLTVL.

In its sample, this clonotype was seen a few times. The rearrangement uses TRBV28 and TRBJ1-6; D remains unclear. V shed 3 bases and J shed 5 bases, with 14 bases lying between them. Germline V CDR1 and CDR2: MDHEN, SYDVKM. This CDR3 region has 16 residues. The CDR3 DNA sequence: TGTGCCAGCAGTTTGCCAAAACCCGGCGATAATTCACCCCTCCACTTT. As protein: CASSLPKPGDNSPLHF.